Following are 17 T cell receptor beta chains from one sample sequenced in a study of CD8+ T cells in alopecia areata. The treatment: oral pan-JAK inhibitor, 5-10 mg twice daily. Following extraction, RNA underwent reverse transcription to cDNA, which served as the sequencing template. Only in-frame clones appear in the TCRdb table, and some are missing; sequencing was by immunoSEQ multiplex PCR. Of around 300,000 clones in the sample, 45% to 70% were seen once. Sequenced material: CD4+ T cells sorted from blood, taken around week 53, from a patient treated with tofacitinib. These receptors originate from a human donor with alopecia areata.

This clone appeared a single time. The chain couples TRBV7-3 to TRBJ1-6, with 8 bases fitting TRBD1. The length of the CDR3 is 15 residues. The V gene's germline CDR1 is SGHTA and CDR2 FQGTGA. With 1 base clipped from V and 8 bases from J, the junction kept 4 bases outside the gene matches. CDR3 nucleotide sequence: TGTGCCAGCAGCTTAAGTCCAGGGGGCCATTCACCCCTCCACTTT. Its translation is CASSLSPGGHSPLHF.

The chain has TRBV4-2 and TRBJ2-7; D is undetermined. Trimming pared 2 bases from V and 6 bases from J, leaving 11 bases between. The CDR3 runs to 13 residues. Germline lookup yields CDR1 LGHNA and CDR2 YNFKEQ. The CDR3 region has the DNA TGTGCCAGCAGCCAACCCCCAAACTTCGAGCAGTACTTC. Encoded protein: CASSQPPNFEQYF.

V gene TRBV6-5 combines with J gene TRBJ1-6; TRBD1 matches at 9 bases. Germline V gene sequence: CDR1 MNHEY, CDR2 SVGAGI. With V trimmed by 2 bases and J by 13 bases, 9 bases remained unmatched. The length of the CDR3 is 15 residues. CDR3 coding DNA: TGTGCCAGCAGTTACCAGACCGGGACAGGGACTCCCCTCCACTTT. This gives the protein CASSYQTGTGTPLHF.

The chain has TRBV5-6 and TRBJ1-2; D perhaps matches TRBD1 (6 bases). The CDR3 length is 15 residues. V was clipped by 2 bases and J by 4 bases, with 15 bases between them. From germline, CDR1 is SGHDT and CDR2 YYEEEE. The CDR3 sequence: CASSFSNRDTYGYTF. In DNA form, the CDR3 reads TGTGCCAGCAGCTTTTCTAACCGGGACACCTATGGCTACACCTTC.

The chain carries TRBV5-4 and TRBJ2-3, with TRBD1 identical over 8 bases. The junction had 5 bases not matched to a gene; V was cut back by 4 bases and J by 4 bases. Germline CDR1 SGHNT, CDR2 YYREEE (reference sequence). CDR3 length equals 14 residues. The CDR3 region is CASSTGQGPDTQYF. DNA of the CDR3: TGTGCCAGCAGCACCGGACAGGGACCAGATACGCAGTATTTT.

The chain joins TRBV4-3 to TRBJ1-2, with D possibly matching TRBD1 (5 bases). Germline V gives CDR1 LGHNA, CDR2 YSLEER. The CDR3 runs to 15 residues. Trimming removed 3 bases at V and 8 bases at J, with 19 bases between. The CDR3 reads CASSQAPGTLVGYTF. DNA of the CDR3: TGCGCCAGCAGCCAGGCCCCCGGGACCTTAGTAGGCTACACCTTC.

The V gene is TRBV9, the J gene TRBJ1-2, with unresolved D. Per the germline V gene, CDR1 is SGDLS and CDR2 is YYNGEE. Between the trimmed V and J ends, which lost 3 bases and 3 bases, there was a span of 9 bases. This CDR3 is 13 amino acids long. The CDR3: CASSETEDYGYTF. The CDR3 nucleotides read TGTGCCAGCAGCGAGACGGAGGACTATGGCTACACCTTC.

The V gene is TRBV4-2, the J gene TRBJ2-3; 8 bases map to TRBD2. CDR3 length: 16 amino acids. Trimming cost V 1 base and J 2 bases; bases outside gene matches: 5. Germline loops: CDR1 LGHNA, CDR2 YNFKEQ. Here the CDR3 reads CASSQVGGGNTDTQYF. As DNA, the CDR3 is TGTGCCAGCAGCCAAGTCGGCGGGGGGAACACAGATACGCAGTATTTT.

The chain joins TRBV27 to TRBJ1-6, with D hard to call. The CDR3 totals 14 residues. Per the germline V gene, CDR1 is MNHEY and CDR2 is SMNVEV (reference sequence). Trimming cost V 3 bases and J 5 bases, with 8 bases left between them. CDR3 region: CASSFRTNNSPLHF. The CDR3 bases are TGTGCCAGCAGTTTCCGGACGAATAATTCACCCCTCCACTTT.

The gene calls are TRBV7-9 and TRBJ1-1, with 10 positions matching TRBD1. V gave up 1 base and J gave up 6 bases; unmatched junction bases: 2. The CDR3 runs to 14 residues. Germline V gene lookup returns CDR1 SEHNR and CDR2 FQNEAQ (reference sequence). The CDR3: CASSLEGQGAEAFF. The CDR3 DNA sequence: TGTGCCAGCAGCTTAGAAGGACAGGGGGCTGAAGCTTTCTTT.

This clone turned up a few times. This chain uses TRBV6-5 with TRBJ1-1; possible D gene TRBD1, 6 bases. V dropped 10 bases and J dropped 2 bases, with 20 bases sitting between them. CDR3 size: 15 residues. Looked up from germline, CDR1 is MNHEY and CDR2 is SVGAGI. The DNA for the CDR3 is TGTGCCACCAGAGCAACCGGGACATCTAACACTGAAGCTTTCTTT. Translating gives CATRATGTSNTEAFF.

In its sample, this clone was seen a few times. The chain couples TRBV15 to TRBJ2-3; D is unresolved. CDR3 size: 13 residues. Trimming took off 6 bases at V and 3 bases at J, with 10 bases between the two ends. The germline V gene encodes CDR1 LNHNV and CDR2 YYDKDF (reference sequence). The DNA for the CDR3 is TGTGCCACCAGAGGGTTGGAGACAGATACGCAGTATTTT. Amino acid sequence: CATRGLETDTQYF.

The table lists this clone with a few counts. The CDR3 region has the DNA TGTGCCAGCAGCGCACTTGACGGGCGAGAGCAGCCCCAGCATTTT. Encoded protein: CASSALDGREQPQHF. The chain has TRBV2 and TRBJ1-5; D remains unclear. Trimming pared 6 bases from V and 7 bases from J, leaving 19 bases between. The germline V gene has CDR1 SNHLY and CDR2 FYNNEI. CDR3 length: 15 residues.

V and J are TRBV5-6 and TRBJ1-1; 8 bases agree with TRBD1. Germline values: CDR1 SGHDT, CDR2 YYEEEE. This CDR3 comprises 15 residues. V was pared by 3 bases and J by 1 base, with 5 bases of the junction left unmatched. The CDR3 DNA sequence: TGTGCCAGCAGCTCGTGGACAGGGAAGAACACTGAAGCTTTCTTT. This codes for CASSSWTGKNTEAFF. The full variable domain, its missing parts supplied by reference TRBV5-6 and TRBJ1-1, is DAGVTQSPTHLIKTRGQQVTLRCSPKSGHDTVSWYQQALGQGPQFIFQYYEEEERQRGNFPDRFSGHQFPNYSSELNVNALLLGDSALYLCASSSWTGKNTEAFFGQGTRLTVV.

The V call is TRBV4-2, the J call TRBJ1-1, with 12 bases fitting TRBD1. Germline V lookup: CDR1 LGHNA, CDR2 YNFKEQ. The CDR3 runs to 16 residues. V shed 3 bases, J shed 3 bases, and the junction held 5 bases outside the gene matches. The CDR3 is CASSHGTGGVDTEAFF. The DNA of the CDR3 is TGTGCCAGCAGCCATGGGACAGGGGGCGTCGACACTGAAGCTTTCTTT.

The chain uses TRBV5-1 and TRBJ2-7; D might be TRBD1 (6 bases). Per germline, CDR1 SGHRS and CDR2 YFSETQ. V lost 4 bases and J lost 3, with 17 bases in between. The CDR3 has 15 residues. CDR3 sequence reads: CASSAALGGFYEQYF. As DNA, the CDR3 is TGCGCCAGCAGCGCCGCTCTAGGGGGATTCTACGAGCAGTACTTC.

The chain has TRBV29-1 and TRBJ2-2; the D gene is possibly TRBD1 (6 bases). Trimming cost V 4 bases and J 0 bases, with 9 bases left between them. This CDR3 is 14 amino acids long. CDR1 SQVTM and CDR2 ANQGSEA come from the germline V gene. The CDR3: CSVGWTANTGELFF. CDR3 DNA sequence: TGCAGCGTTGGATGGACAGCGAACACCGGGGAGCTGTTTTTT.